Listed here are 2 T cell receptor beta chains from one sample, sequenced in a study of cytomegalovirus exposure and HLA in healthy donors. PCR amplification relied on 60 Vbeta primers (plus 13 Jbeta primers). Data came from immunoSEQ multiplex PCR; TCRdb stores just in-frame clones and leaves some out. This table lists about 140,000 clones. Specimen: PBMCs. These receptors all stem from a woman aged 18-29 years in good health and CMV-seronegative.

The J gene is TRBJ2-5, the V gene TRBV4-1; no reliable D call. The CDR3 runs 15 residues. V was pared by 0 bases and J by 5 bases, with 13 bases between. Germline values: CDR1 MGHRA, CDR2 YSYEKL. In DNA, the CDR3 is TGCGCCAGCAGCCAAGAAGTCAAGTCGGGTGAGACCCAGTACTTC. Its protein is CASSQEVKSGETQYF.

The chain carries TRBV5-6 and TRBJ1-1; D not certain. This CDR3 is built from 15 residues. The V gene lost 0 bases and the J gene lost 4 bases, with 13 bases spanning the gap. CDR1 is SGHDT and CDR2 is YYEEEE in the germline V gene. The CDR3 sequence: CASSLDYGVGTEAFF. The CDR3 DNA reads TGTGCCAGCAGCTTGGATTACGGGGTCGGCACTGAAGCTTTCTTT. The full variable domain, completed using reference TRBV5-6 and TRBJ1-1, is DAGVTQSPTHLIKTRGQQVTLRCSPKSGHDTVSWYQQALGQGPQFIFQYYEEEERQRGNFPDRFSGHQFPNYSSELNVNALLLGDSALYLCASSLDYGVGTEAFFGQGTRLTVV.